One and the same sample provided the 14 T cell receptor beta chains below, sequenced in a study of blood T cell repertoires in COVID-19. The method was immunoSEQ multiplex PCR; TCRdb's version includes in-frame clones alone and lacks a portion of them. The repertoire holds over 120,000 clones, with approximately 90% as singletons. Sequences were obtained from peripheral blood. These receptors were obtained from a man between 60 and 75 years old with active or convalescent COVID-19.

The V call is TRBV2, the J call TRBJ2-5; 12 bases fit TRBD2. Unmatched junction bases numbered 15, after V lost 6 bases and J lost 7 bases. CDR1 and CDR2 (germline): SNHLY, FYNNEI. The CDR3 has 17 amino acids. CDR3 sequence reads: CASSEFASGGAWGTQYF. Here the CDR3 DNA reads TGTGCCAGCAGCGAATTTGCTAGCGGGGGGGCATGGGGGACCCAGTACTTC.

V gene TRBV6-5 combines with J gene TRBJ1-3; no definite D call. Germline V gives CDR1 MNHEY, CDR2 SVGAGI. V gave up 8 bases and J gave up 6 bases, with 20 bases separating them. CDR3 length: 15 residues. This CDR3 is CASPEPRAGLNTIYF. CDR3 bases: TGTGCCAGCCCCGAACCACGGGCAGGACTAAACACCATATATTTT.

The rearrangement joins TRBV7-2 to TRBJ2-2, with TRBD2 matching over 7 bases. With V trimmed by 5 bases and J by 0 bases, 9 bases remained unmatched. The germline V gene encodes CDR1 SGHTA and CDR2 FQGNSA. The CDR3 sequence is 17 residues long. Here the CDR3 DNA reads TGTGCCAGCAGCGAAAGAGGGAGGGGAGCGAACACCGGGGAGCTGTTTTTT. Residues: CASSERGRGANTGELFF.

V usage is TRBV7-2 and J usage is TRBJ1-2; tentative D call: TRBD1 (6 bases). Per germline, CDR1 SGHTA and CDR2 FQGNSA. The CDR3 consists of 15 residues. Deletions cut 4 bases from V and 6 bases from J, with 18 bases between. The CDR3 region is CASSSRSWGGNGYTF. The CDR3 DNA reads TGTGCCAGCAGCTCGAGGTCTTGGGGGGGCAATGGCTACACCTTC.

The rearrangement joins TRBV30 to TRBJ1-5; 9 bases map to TRBD1. Trimming removed 5 bases from V and 0 bases from J; junction bases left unmatched: 5. The CDR3 is 15 amino acids. Germline CDR1 reads GTSNPN; CDR2 reads SVGIG (reference sequence). Here the CDR3 reads CAWDRGKYSNQPQHF. The CDR3 nucleotides are TGTGCCTGGGACAGGGGGAAATATAGCAATCAGCCCCAGCATTTT.

The chain combines TRBV27 with TRBJ2-3; 11 nucleotides agree with TRBD2. This CDR3 has 15 amino acids. Trimming removed 6 bases from V and 3 bases from J; junction bases left unmatched: 5. Germline assignment: CDR1 MNHEY and CDR2 SMNVEV (reference sequence). The CDR3 is CASRIAGGPTDTQYF. The CDR3 nucleotides are TGTGCCAGCAGAATAGCGGGGGGGCCGACAGATACGCAGTATTTT.

The CDR3 DNA sequence: TGTGCCAGCAGCGGACGGACTAGCGGGGTCAATGAGCAGTTCTTC. It specifies CASSGRTSGVNEQFF. The chain employs TRBV9 and TRBJ2-1, with 12 bases matching TRBD2. There are 15 residues in the CDR3. J was trimmed by 6 bases and V by 3 bases; bases with no gene match: 4. CDR1 and CDR2 (germline): SGDLS, YYNGEE.

V and J are TRBV5-4 and TRBJ2-1; 9 positions match TRBD2. V lost 0 bases to trimming and J lost 4 bases; unmatched junction nucleotides: 2. Per germline, CDR1 SGHNT and CDR2 YYREEE (reference sequence). The CDR3 has 15 amino acids. CDR3 DNA sequence: TGTGCCAGCAGCTTGGAACTAGCGGGTTACAATGAGCAGTTCTTC. Amino acid sequence: CASSLELAGYNEQFF.

Concerning this clone: At one end the junction does not follow the germline gene, possibly because of a read error. The chain combines TRBV23-1 with TRBJ2-5; 12 bases are a match to TRBD1. TRBV23-1 is reported as an ORF; its role is uncertain. The CDR3 totals 16 residues. The CDR3 sequence: CASSAGQGARQETHYF. The DNA for the CDR3 is TGCGCCAGCAGCGCGGGACAGGGGGCCAGGCAAGAGACCCATTACTTC.

The genes are TRBV2 and TRBJ2-3; 7 bases line up with TRBD1. Germline values: CDR1 SNHLY, CDR2 FYNNEI. J lost 4 bases, V lost 3 bases, and 7 bases had no gene match. The CDR3 runs to 15 residues. The DNA of the CDR3 is TGTGCCAGCAGTGACGGGGCAGGGACAGCAGATACGCAGTATTTT. Amino acids: CASSDGAGTADTQYF. Full variable domain (missing parts from reference TRBV2 and TRBJ2-3): EPEVTQTPSHQVTQMGQEVILRCVPISNHLYFYWYRQILGQKVEFLVSFYNNEISEKSEIFDDQFSVERPDGSNFTLKIRSTKLEDSAMYFCASSDGAGTADTQYFGPGTRLTVL.

The chain is built from TRBV7-8 and TRBJ2-7, with 9 nucleotides matching TRBD1. The length of the CDR3 is 15 residues. Germline assignment: CDR1 SGHVS and CDR2 FQNEAQ. J was trimmed by 3 bases and V by 2 bases; bases with no gene match: 5. CDR3 amino acids: CASSLSTTGGYEQYF. CDR3 DNA sequence: TGTGCCAGCAGCTTATCGACGACAGGGGGCTACGAGCAGTACTTC.

The V call is TRBV2, the J call TRBJ2-1; maybe TRBD2 (6 bases). The V gene's germline CDR1 is SNHLY and CDR2 FYNNEI. The V end lost 10 bases, the J end lost 4 bases, and 23 bases lay between the germline ends. The CDR3 consists of 16 residues. CDR3 bases: TGTGCCATGGGGGGAACAGCGACTAGGAATTACAATGAGCAGTTCTTC. This translates into CAMGGTATRNYNEQFF.

The chain employs TRBV6-5 and TRBJ2-5; a possible D gene is TRBD2 (5 bases). V lost 5 bases and J lost 4, with 14 bases in between. CDR1 is MNHEY, CDR2 SVGAGI, per germline. The CDR3 runs 14 residues. CDR3 nucleotides: TGTGCCAGCAGTCTCCTAGCTCCTGGAGAGACCCAGTACTTC. Translating it yields CASSLLAPGETQYF.

The rearrangement joins TRBV24-1 to TRBJ2-7; 7 positions agree with TRBD1. This CDR3 has 13 residues. Germline CDR1 is KGHDR and CDR2 is SFDVKD. The V and J ends lost 7 bases and 2 bases, in that order; junction bases with no gene match: 4. The CDR3 loop reads CATSGDSAYEQYF. The CDR3 DNA reads as TGTGCCACCAGCGGGGACAGTGCCTACGAGCAGTACTTC.